This TCR beta chain was retrieved from a study of blood T cell repertoires in COVID-19. About the research overall: Samples taken during acute and convalescent COVID-19 were collected in the United States, Italy and Spain. Sources were T cells, B-cell-depleted T cells, or PBMCs; the material itself was cDNA or gDNA.

Researchers sorted participants into cohorts using their self-reported clinical history. Before they entered the study, exposed participants had met a COVID-19 case within 2 weeks. Produced via immunoSEQ multiplex PCR; TCRdb's table is partial and in-frame only. The repertoire holds around 400,000 clones, with roughly 84% as singletons. Sequenced input: PBMCs or T cells enriched from blood (not recorded which). The sequence was collected from a woman aged 18 to 35 who had been exposed to COVID-19.

CDR3 coding DNA: TGTGCCAGCAGTCACAGGGTTGGGGTGGTTGATGAAAAACTGTTTTTT. This gives the protein CASSHRVGVVDEKLFF. The rearrangement links TRBV27 to TRBJ1-4; D may be TRBD1 (6 bases). Germline CDR1 MNHEY, CDR2 SMNVEV (reference sequence). This CDR3 has 16 amino acids. V was shortened by 5 bases and J by 6 bases, with 19 bases between the two germline ends.